Following are 25 T cell receptor beta chains from one sample sequenced in a study of blood T cell repertoires in COVID-19. Profiled with immunoSEQ multiplex PCR; TCRdb holds only in-frame clones, not every one. The sample yields approximately 45,000 clones, about 90% seen once. The specimen sequenced was peripheral blood. The receptors shown here come from a human donor in a cohort sampled during active COVID-19.

This chain uses TRBV9 with TRBJ2-5; TRBD2 is a possible D gene (7 bases). This CDR3 spans 12 amino acids. Deletions cut 6 bases from V and 7 bases from J, with 13 bases between. Per the germline V gene, CDR1 is SGDLS and CDR2 is YYNGEE. CDR3 bases: TGTGCCAGCAACCCAGGGGAGGGGACCCAGTACTTC. This translates into CASNPGEGTQYF. Based on the CDR3 plus reference TRBV9 and TRBJ2-5, the full variable domain is DSGVTQTPKHLITATGQRVTLRCSPRSGDLSVYWYQQSLDQGLQFLIQYYNGEERAKGNILERFSAQQFPDLHSELNLSSLELGDSALYFCASNPGEGTQYFGPGTRLLVL.

This clone was counted once. The chain recombines TRBV6-5 with TRBJ2-7, with D perhaps TRBD1 (6 bases). The germline gives CDR1 MNHEY, CDR2 SVGAGI. CDR3 length: 15 residues. Trimming took 6 bases from V and 2 from J, leaving 17 bases between them. In DNA, the CDR3 is TGTGCCAGCAGCCCGTCAGGGACATCGACCTACGAGCAGTACTTC. Its protein is CASSPSGTSTYEQYF.

This clone appeared once. V usage is TRBV28 and J usage is TRBJ1-5; TRBD1 aligns across 7 bases. V lost 6 bases and J lost 1; bases outside the gene matches: 9. The CDR3 sequence is 16 residues long. The germline CDR1 and CDR2 sequences are MDHEN and SYDVKM. Here the CDR3 reads CASRKTGVRSNQPQHF. The CDR3 bases are TGTGCCAGCAGAAAAACAGGGGTTCGGAGCAATCAGCCCCAGCATTTT. The variable domain in full, completed from reference TRBV28 and TRBJ1-5, reads DVKVTQSSRYLVKRTGEKVFLECVQDMDHENMFWYRQDPGLGLRLIYFSYDVKMKEKGDIPEGYSVSREKKERFSLILESASTNQTSMYLCASRKTGVRSNQPQHFGDGTRLSIL.

V is TRBV6-6 and J is TRBJ2-1, with D possibly matching TRBD1 (5 bases). Germline V CDR1 and CDR2: MNHNY, SVGAGI (reference sequence). The germline V and J ends were trimmed by 8 bases and 0 bases, with 8 bases remaining between them. The length of the CDR3 is 13 residues. CDR3 residues: CASRDSSYNEQFF. DNA for the CDR3: TGTGCCAGCCGCGACAGCTCCTACAATGAGCAGTTCTTC.

V usage is TRBV21-1 and J usage is TRBJ2-7; the table calls TRBD2, which could not be checked here. TRBV21-1 is designated a pseudogene. The length of the CDR3 is 19 residues. The CDR3 DNA follows: TGTGCCAGCATAGGCAGGGGGGGTAGCGGGAGGAAATTTTCCTACGAGCAGTACTTC. It codes for CASIGRGGSGRKFSYEQYF.

The chain uses TRBV5-1 and TRBJ1-1, with 8 bases matching TRBD1. Germline assignment: CDR1 SGHRS and CDR2 YFSETQ. The CDR3 is 15 amino acids. The ends lost 2 bases at V and 1 base at J; junction bases unmatched: 4. CDR3 residues: CASSFQGAKNTEAFF. The CDR3 coding sequence is TGCGCCAGCAGCTTCCAGGGGGCTAAGAACACTGAAGCTTTCTTT. The entire variable domain, with the rest obtained from reference TRBV5-1 and TRBJ1-1, is as follows: KAGVTQTPRYLIKTRGQQVTLSCSPISGHRSVSWYQQTPGQGLQFLFEYFSETQRNKGNFPGRFSGRQFSNSRSEMNVSTLELGDSALYLCASSFQGAKNTEAFFGQGTRLTVV.

The V gene is TRBV2, the J gene TRBJ1-1; D is perhaps TRBD1 (6 bases). In germline, CDR1 is SNHLY, CDR2 FYNNEI. V dropped 9 bases and J dropped 3 bases, with 17 bases sitting between them. The CDR3 runs to 14 residues. The CDR3 DNA sequence: TGTGCCAGAGAAGCCCAGGGGTCCTACACTGAAGCTTTCTTT. This gives the protein CAREAQGSYTEAFF.

V gene TRBV30 combines with J gene TRBJ2-7; 10 bases fit TRBD2. Germline V lookup: CDR1 GTSNPN, CDR2 SVGIG (reference sequence). CDR3 length: 14 residues. With V trimmed by 0 bases and J by 12 bases, 11 bases remained unmatched. CDR3 coding DNA: TGTGCCTGGAGTGTAGAGCGGGAGGGCCTGCGTCCGTACTTC. As protein: CAWSVEREGLRPYF.

The V gene is TRBV6-5, the J gene TRBJ1-1, with 9 bases identical to TRBD1. The trim removed 8 bases at V and 5 bases at J, leaving 6 bases unmatched. CDR3 length: 13 amino acids. Germline assignment: CDR1 MNHEY and CDR2 SVGAGI. The CDR3 nucleotides are TGTGCCAGCGGTTGGACAGGGGAGACTGAAGCTTTCTTT. Translating gives CASGWTGETEAFF.

V and J are TRBV11-2 and TRBJ1-1; 7 nucleotides match TRBD1. Germline V gives CDR1 SGHAT, CDR2 FQNNGV. V shed 5 bases, J shed 2 bases, and the junction held 11 bases outside the gene matches. The CDR3 is 16 amino acids. Here the CDR3 DNA reads TGTGCCAGCAGCGACAGGGCCGGGGTGGGTAACACTGAAGCTTTCTTT. It codes for CASSDRAGVGNTEAFF.

This chain links TRBV5-1 with TRBJ2-5; D is unresolved. In germline, CDR1 is SGHRS, CDR2 YFSETQ. There are 15 residues in the CDR3. V was clipped by 2 bases and J by 0 bases, with 11 bases between them. CDR3 sequence: CASSLELPYQETQYF. CDR3 sequence (DNA): TGCGCCAGCAGCTTAGAACTACCGTACCAAGAGACCCAGTACTTC.

The chain uses TRBV7-8 and TRBJ2-2; 10 nucleotides agree with TRBD2. V lost 7 bases, J lost 3 bases, and 11 bases stayed unmatched. The germline gives CDR1 SGHVS, CDR2 FQNEAQ. The CDR3 spans 17 residues. CDR3 sequence reads: CASTLRGAGGDTGELFF. CDR3 nucleotide sequence: TGTGCCAGCACCCTTAGAGGAGCGGGAGGGGACACCGGGGAGCTGTTTTTT.

The chain employs TRBV6-2 or TRBV6-3 and TRBJ2-7; no clear D. This CDR3 is built from 14 residues. V was trimmed by 2 bases and J by 6 bases, leaving 14 bases between them. The germline CDR1 and CDR2 sequences are MNHEY and SVGEGT. CDR3 in DNA: TGTGCCAGCAGTTACGGGCAGGTGGGCAGCGAGCAGTACTTC. Its protein is CASSYGQVGSEQYF.

The chain couples TRBV20-1 to TRBJ2-1, with 10 bases fitting TRBD2. V was pared by 6 bases and J by 15 bases, with 8 bases of the junction left unmatched. CDR3 size: 11 residues. Germline CDR1 and CDR2: DFQATT and SNEGSKA (reference sequence). CDR3 nucleotides: TGCAGTGCCACCTCTAGCGGGAGTCGGTTCTTC. Translation: CSATSSGSRFF.

The chain employs TRBV10-3 and TRBJ2-2; TRBD2 matches at 8 bases. The CDR3 runs 18 residues. The junction had 12 bases not matched to a gene; V was cut back by 2 bases and J by 4 bases. CDR1 and CDR2 (germline): ENHRY, SYGVKD. The CDR3 region is CAISERSGSFASTGELFF. The CDR3 DNA reads TGTGCCATCAGTGAGCGGAGCGGGAGTTTTGCCAGCACCGGGGAGCTGTTTTTT.

There are a few counts of this clone. The V call is TRBV19, the J call TRBJ1-1; 11 bases align to TRBD1. This CDR3 comprises 13 residues. Germline assignment: CDR1 LNHDA and CDR2 SQIVND (reference sequence). The V gene end was trimmed by 7 bases and the J gene end by 11 bases; junction bases not matched to a gene: 9. The CDR3 here is CASTLDRGRFAFF. The CDR3 DNA reads as TGTGCCAGTACCTTGGACAGGGGGCGGTTTGCTTTCTTT.

The chain links TRBV28 to TRBJ1-4; 9 nucleotides agree with TRBD1. The CDR3 length is 15 residues. V was clipped by 6 bases and J by 7 bases; unmatched bases: 9. Germline lookup yields CDR1 MDHEN and CDR2 SYDVKM. The CDR3: CASRENRGRAEKLFF. CDR3 nucleotide sequence: TGTGCCAGCAGAGAAAACAGGGGGCGCGCTGAAAAACTGTTTTTT. The full variable domain, its missing parts supplied by reference TRBV28 and TRBJ1-4, is DVKVTQSSRYLVKRTGEKVFLECVQDMDHENMFWYRQDPGLGLRLIYFSYDVKMKEKGDIPEGYSVSREKKERFSLILESASTNQTSMYLCASRENRGRAEKLFFGSGTQLSVL.

This chain uses TRBV30 with TRBJ2-5; weak D call: TRBD2 (5 bases). Per the germline V gene, CDR1 is GTSNPN and CDR2 is SVGIG (reference sequence). Trimming took 0 bases from V and 7 from J, leaving 15 bases between them. This CDR3 contains 14 residues. The CDR3 DNA is TGTGCCTGGAGTGTACTGGAGCCCCGGGGGACCCAGTACTTC. Its translation is CAWSVLEPRGTQYF.

This clone has only one observation. The gene calls are TRBV6-5 and TRBJ2-2; tentatively, D is TRBD1 (6 bases). Trimming left V 2 bases short and J 0 bases short, with 7 bases between. CDR1 and CDR2 (germline): MNHEY, SVGAGI. The CDR3 runs 15 residues. The DNA for the CDR3 is TGTGCCAGCAGTTACGGGACATCGAACACCGGGGAGCTGTTTTTT. Its protein product is CASSYGTSNTGELFF.

This sequence joins TRBV2 and TRBJ2-2, with D unresolved. CDR3 length equals 15 residues. Looked up from germline, CDR1 is SNHLY and CDR2 is FYNNEI. Trimming took off 4 bases at V and 4 bases at J, with 13 bases between the two ends. CDR3 residues: CASSGYRGVTGELFF. The CDR3 nucleotides read TGTGCCAGCAGTGGGTATCGCGGAGTCACCGGGGAGCTGTTTTTT.

The chain combines TRBV5-5 with TRBJ1-4; 7 bases align to TRBD1. The CDR3 runs 14 residues. Germline V gene lookup returns CDR1 SGHKS and CDR2 YYEKEE (reference sequence). The J segment lost 8 bases and the V segment lost 3 bases, leaving 7 bases of the junction unmatched. CDR3: CASSSGQAWEKLFF. The CDR3 DNA sequence: TGTGCCAGCAGCTCAGGACAGGCTTGGGAAAAACTGTTTTTT.

The chain links TRBV5-6 to TRBJ2-1; 8 nucleotides align to TRBD1. The CDR3 is 15 amino acids. V was pared by 4 bases and J by 0 bases, with 3 bases of the junction left unmatched. Looked up from germline, CDR1 is SGHDT and CDR2 is YYEEEE. The DNA for the CDR3 is TGTGCCAGCAGCCGAGGACAGGGCTCCTACAATGAGCAGTTCTTC. This translates into CASSRGQGSYNEQFF.

This clone appeared a single time. The rearrangement uses TRBV9 and TRBJ1-1, with D tentatively TRBD1 (5 bases). Germline V gives CDR1 SGDLS, CDR2 YYNGEE. The V end was cut by 1 base, the J end by 1 base, with 17 bases between. The CDR3 spans 17 residues. The CDR3 DNA is TGTGCCAGCAGCGTAAGTGAGGCCGCGACAGAGAACACTGAAGCTTTCTTT. Amino acid sequence: CASSVSEAATENTEAFF.

The chain has TRBV6-5 and TRBJ1-1, with a possible D match to TRBD1 (5 bases). Germline assignment: CDR1 MNHEY and CDR2 SVGAGI. Trimming pared 2 bases from V and 5 bases from J, leaving 12 bases between. CDR3 length equals 14 residues. The CDR3 is CASSYRVGETEAFF. In DNA form, the CDR3 reads TGTGCCAGCAGTTACAGGGTAGGGGAAACTGAAGCTTTCTTT.

This clone showed up just once. The rearrangement links TRBV3-1 (or the pseudogene TRBV3-2) to TRBJ2-7; 11 bases are a match to TRBD2. The CDR3 covers 16 residues. V lost 3 bases, J lost 5 bases, and 9 bases stayed unmatched. Per the germline V gene, CDR1 is LGHDT and CDR2 is YNNKEL (reference sequence). The CDR3 DNA sequence: TGTGCCAGCAGCCAGAACACTAGCGGGAGATTGGACGAGCAGTACTTC. It translates to CASSQNTSGRLDEQYF.